Sequencing of this TCR beta chain was carried out in a study of blood T cell repertoires in COVID-19 (TCRdb year 2020). With respect to the entire study: Samples covering the acute and convalescent phases of COVID-19 were provided by collaborators in the United States, Italy and Spain. The dataset comprised deeply sampled blood TCRbeta repertoires from subjects exposed to, actively infected with, or recovered from COVID-19. The material from the prospective study consisted of cDNA or gDNA derived from T cells, B-cell-depleted T cells, or PBMCs. A freely available public database, intended as a resource for researchers studying the immune response to SARS-CoV-2, is where the repertoires were released. A de-identified subject ID, COVID-19 status, age in years and sex were almost always included in the sample metadata. Where available, HLA class I and class II types were obtained from metadata supplied by the sample provider rather than from assay-based typing. The samples were drawn from the first 160 participants of the ongoing ImmuneRACE study and from some 1,300 subjects provided by 6 global collaborators.

Regarding this clone: The clone's antigen remains unknown. The record has no base qualities; no much larger clone is one base away.

What the study reported, not specific to this receptor: The amount of clinical and demographic metadata varied by source and participant and was provided uncurated.

TCRbeta CDR3 regions were amplified from genomic DNA using the immunoSEQ Assay, a bias-controlled multiplex PCR. The study's processing was this. The number of nucleated cells in each sample was estimated from the amplification of reference gene primers within the assay. To quantify the absolute abundance of each unique TCRbeta CDR3 rearrangement, sequence reads were collapsed and filtered. For each sample, productive Simpson clonality was calculated as the square root of Simpson's diversity index over productive rearrangements. TCRdb provides this immuneACCESS table in a form limited to in-frame rearrangements. Some clones are lacking; in checked studies, under half of them reflect an unresolved V gene, and why the rest are absent is not known. That table gives V, J and clone size, and the DNA gave D and trimming. The sample data list over 200,000 clones, and around 82% of these were observed just once. Clones ranked in the top ten supply about 4.2% of the sample.

There are 15 amino acids in the CDR3, from cysteine to phenylalanine inclusive. The entry retains the CDR3 DNA only, 45 bases that are in frame from base 1. Via the germline V gene (reference sequence), CDR1 is SGHKS and CDR2 YYEKEE. Relative to germline, V is 3 bases shorter and J is 5 bases shorter, with 17 bases between their ends. Whole blood was collected in K2EDTA tubes by collaborating institutions according to the institutions' own protocols. Collaborator samples were shipped for TCRbeta analysis as frozen whole blood, isolated PBMCs, or DNA extracted from either sample type. The chain is encoded by TRBV5-5 joined to TRBJ1-1; 5 matching bases give a weak D call of TRBD1. Sequencing used peripheral blood. The source of this sequence is a man aged 45 to 65 with active or convalescent COVID-19. The DNA sequence is as follows: TGTGCCAGCAGCTCGGGGGAGGGCACAGTGACTGAAGCTTTCTTT. The resulting protein is CASSSGEGTVTEAFF.